Described below is a single TCR beta chain sequence and its context. The antigen remains unidentified. These data originate in a study of T cell repertoires in cytomegalovirus infection. Trimming took 4 bases from V and 6 from J; bases not matched to a gene: 15. Germline CDR1 reads SGHNT; CDR2 reads YYREEE (reference sequence). CDR3 size: 17 residues. TCRdb fed the reads into MiXCR, producing one record per CDR3 protein. This sample carries around 360,000 distinct CDR3 sequences, approximately 30% of them seen once, and the ten largest clones take roughly 14%. The sequence was obtained from a human donor in good health (CMV status not recorded). Some clones in this sample may be carry-over from other donors' samples. The chain uses TRBV5-4 and TRBJ2-1; 8 bases align to TRBD2. Material: cultured PBMCs, obtained from culture after CMV antigen stimulation. In DNA, the CDR3 is TGTGCCAGCAGCCGACAGAGCGGGAGTCCTCAGGGCAATGAGCAGTTCTTC. Its translation is CASSRQSGSPQGNEQFF.